This T cell receptor (beta chain) was retrieved from a study of blood T cell repertoires in COVID-19. On the study more broadly: The United States, Italy and Spain provided the acute and convalescent COVID-19 samples. The cDNA or gDNA used as material had been derived from T cells, B-cell-depleted T cells, or PBMCs.

Participant reports of clinical history set cohort assignment. V dropped 6 bases and J dropped 0 bases, with 15 bases sitting between them. Germline V gene lookup returns CDR1 SNHLY and CDR2 FYNNEI. The CDR3 length is 15 residues. Per the authors' pipeline: Estimation of nucleated cell counts was performed using reference gene primer amplification. Data came from immunoSEQ multiplex PCR; TCRdb stores just in-frame clones and leaves some out. Clone size and the V and J calls come from that table; the DNA yielded D and trimming. The sample lists approximately 490,000 clones, approximately 86% seen once, with 8% to 9.5% in the top ten. This clone was seen only once.

V usage is TRBV2 and J usage is TRBJ2-7, with D uncertain. The TCR was taken from a woman in her fifties or sixties who had recovered from COVID-19. Source material: PBMCs or T cells enriched from blood (not recorded which). CDR3: CASSDDSSGSYEQYF. CDR3 coding DNA: TGTGCCAGCAGCGATGACTCGTCGGGCTCCTACGAGCAGTACTTC. The entire variable domain, with the rest obtained from reference TRBV2 and TRBJ2-7, is as follows: EPEVTQTPSHQVTQMGQEVILRCVPISNHLYFYWYRQILGQKVEFLVSFYNNEISEKSEIFDDQFSVERPDGSNFTLKIRSTKLEDSAMYFCASSDDSSGSYEQYFGPGTRLTVT.